These T cell receptor beta chains were read from a single sample in a study of blood T cell repertoires in COVID-19. This table comes from immunoSEQ multiplex PCR, and its TCRdb copy is limited to in-frame clones, with some not included. The sample lists 270,000 or so clones; approximately 84% were seen once. The sample was PBMCs or T cells enriched from blood (not recorded which). The receptors here all came from a woman aged 45-65 years who had been exposed to COVID-19. Each CDR3 is given with its conserved first and last residue. The D gene is left open where the match is weak. Clone size, where shown, is once, few, many, or a class for clones that have expanded.

TRBV19,TRBD1,TRBJ1-1,.,TGTGCCAGTAGTGGACAGGGAGGAATATCAACTGAAGCTTTCTTT,CASSGQGGISTEAFF
TRBV7-7,.,TRBJ2-3,once,TGTGCCAGCAGCTTTCATCCGGGGGATACGCAGTATTTT,CASSFHPGDTQYF
TRBV5-1,TRBD1,TRBJ1-5,.,TGCGCCAGCAGCTCGACAGGGAGCAATCAGCCCCAGCATTTT,CASSSTGSNQPQHF
TRBV21-1,.,TRBJ1-4,.,TGTGCCAGCAGCAAGCCCCACGGGGGGGCCGATGAAAAACTGTTTTTT,CASSKPHGGADEKLFF
TRBV3-1/TRBV3-2,TRBD2,TRBJ2-1,.,TGTGCCAGCAGCCGACCCCCTCTAGCGGGGGGGCCGGATGAGCAGTTCTTC,CASSRPPLAGGPDEQFF
TRBV7-2,.,TRBJ2-6,few,TGTGCCAGCAGCTTAACCGGGACTGCCGGTTCTGGGGCCAACGTCCTGACTTTC,CASSLTGTAGSGANVLTF
TRBV29-1,TRBD1,TRBJ1-1,.,TGCAGCGCCAAAAGGGGGCGGGACACTGAAGCTTTCTTT,CSAKRGRDTEAFF
TRBV28,TRBD1,TRBJ1-1,.,TGTGCCAGCAGTCGGCGGACAGGGGGCGCAAAGGGGACTGAAGCTTTCTTT,CASSRRTGGAKGTEAFF
TRBV6-5,TRBD1,TRBJ1-2,.,TGTGCCAGCAGGGGACAGTCTGGAGCTAACTATGGCTACACCTTC,CASRGQSGANYGYTF
TRBV7-8,.,TRBJ1-5,.,TGTGCCAGCAGCTTAATAGGGAGTGGGGATTTCCAGCCCCAGCATTTT,CASSLIGSGDFQPQHF
TRBV19,.,TRBJ2-2,.,TGTGCCAGTAGTATTAAACAGAACACCGGGGAGCTGTTTTTT,CASSIKQNTGELFF
TRBV4-1,.,TRBJ2-3,.,TGCGCCAGCAGCCAAGGACTGGACACAGATACGCAGTATTTT,CASSQGLDTDTQYF
TRBV7-2,.,TRBJ2-5,.,TGTGCCAGCAGCTTTAAGGGGGGGCGGGAGACCCAGTACTTC,CASSFKGGRETQYF
TRBV5-1,TRBD1,TRBJ1-4,.,TGCGCCAGCAGCCCGGCTAGTGGCAGGGGGAGTGAAAAACTGTTTTTT,CASSPASGRGSEKLFF
TRBV27,TRBD2,TRBJ2-5,.,TGTGCCAGCTCGCAAGCGGGGATCTCTCAAGAGACCCAGTACTTC,CASSQAGISQETQYF
TRBV5-1,.,TRBJ2-3,.,TGCGCCAGCAGCTTGTCCCTTACAGGAGATACGCAGTATTTT,CASSLSLTGDTQYF
TRBV29-1,.,TRBJ1-3,.,TGCAGCGTTGAAGATCGGGTCTCTGGAAACACCATATATTTT,CSVEDRVSGNTIYF
TRBV12-3/TRBV12-4,TRBD1,TRBJ2-4,.,TGTGCCAGCAGTTTGGTCCAGGGGGACATTCAGTACTTC,CASSLVQGDIQYF
TRBV19,.,TRBJ2-3,.,TGTGCCAGTAGTATATCAAAGGGGATTGGAGATACGCAGTATTTT,CASSISKGIGDTQYF
TRBV7-8,TRBD2,TRBJ2-2,.,TGTGCCAGCAGCCCGCGTACTAGCGGGGGAGGCACCGGGGAGCTGTTTTTT,CASSPRTSGGGTGELFF
TRBV2,TRBD1,TRBJ1-2,.,TGTGCCAGCAGTGCGTTTGACAGGGCCTATGGCTACACCTTC,CASSAFDRAYGYTF
TRBV30,.,TRBJ1-6,.,TGTGCCTCCCGAGTCGCAGGTTCCGGTTCACCCCTCCACTTT,CASRVAGSGSPLHF
TRBV5-4,TRBD1,TRBJ2-3,.,TGTGCCAGCAGCCCACAGGGGAGTTACGCAGATACGCAGTATTTT,CASSPQGSYADTQYF
TRBV4-1,.,TRBJ2-5,.,TGCGCCAGCAGTAAGGGGAATGAAGCCTCCGTGAGCGAGACCCAGTACTTC,CASSKGNEASVSETQYF
TRBV27,.,TRBJ2-2,few,TGTGCCAGCAGTTACTATCAGGGAACCGGGGAGCTGTTTTTT,CASSYYQGTGELFF
TRBV3-1/TRBV3-2,.,TRBJ1-1,.,TGTGCCAGCAGCCAAGTTCGGGGAGGGGCTGAAGCTTTCTTT,CASSQVRGGAEAFF
TRBV18,.,TRBJ1-1,.,TGTGCCAGCTCACCGGGCATGAACACTGAAGCTTTCTTT,CASSPGMNTEAFF
TRBV5-1,.,TRBJ1-1,once,TGCGCCAGCAGCTTGGGAGGCGACACTGAAGCTTTCTTT,CASSLGGDTEAFF
TRBV19,TRBD1,TRBJ2-1,.,TGTGCCAGTAGTCCAGGGGGCCCGCAGTTCTTC,CASSPGGPQFF
TRBV18,TRBD2,TRBJ2-1,.,TGTGCCAGCTCACCGGCTCGAGCGGGGGGGAGGAATGAGCAGTTCTTC,CASSPARAGGRNEQFF
TRBV6-2/TRBV6-3,TRBD1,TRBJ2-1,.,TGTGCCAGCAGTCCCTTCGGACAGGGCCCCTACAATGAGCAGTTCTTC,CASSPFGQGPYNEQFF
TRBV12-3/TRBV12-4,.,TRBJ1-2,.,TGTGCCAGCAGAGAATCAGCAGGGGTGAGCTACACCTTC,CASRESAGVSYTF
TRBV7-9,TRBD2,TRBJ2-1,.,TGTGCCAGCAGCTCACGCGGGGGGTTCTACAATGAGCAGTTCTTC,CASSSRGGFYNEQFF
TRBV30,.,TRBJ2-7,.,TGTGCCTGGAGTCGGGGAAGGGGACTGTCCTACGAGCAGTACTTC,CAWSRGRGLSYEQYF
TRBV15,.,TRBJ1-1,once,TGTGCCACCAGCAGGGACAGCGGAAATAAGGCTTTCTTT,CATSRDSGNKAFF
TRBV5-6,.,TRBJ1-1,.,TGTGCCAGCAGCCGCGGGGGGGCGCGTCTAAGGACTGAAGCTTTCTTT,CASSRGGARLRTEAFF
TRBV4-3,.,TRBJ1-1,many,TGCGCCAGCAGCCAAGATCGGGGGACTGAAGCTTTCTTT,CASSQDRGTEAFF
TRBV7-8,.,TRBJ1-2,.,TGTGCCAGCAGCGCACCAGGGATTAGAGGCTACACCTTC,CASSAPGIRGYTF
TRBV7-6,.,TRBJ1-5,.,TGTGCCAGCAGCTTAGGATCAGGGGGCAATCAGCCCCAGCATTTT,CASSLGSGGNQPQHF
TRBV28,.,TRBJ1-5,.,TGTGCCAGCACCCTGACAGCGGGGAGTCAGCCCCAGCATTTT,CASTLTAGSQPQHF
TRBV18,TRBD2,TRBJ2-1,.,TGTGCCAGCTCGCCCAACCCGGGGGGGCGAGGTGAGCAGTTCTTC,CASSPNPGGRGEQFF
TRBV25-1,.,TRBJ1-2,.,TGTGCCAGCAGTTCCTCAGGGTTTGGCTACACCTTC,CASSSSGFGYTF
TRBV5-6,.,TRBJ2-1,.,TGTGCCAGCAGCTTGGGTCAGGGTACGAATGAGCAGTTCTTC,CASSLGQGTNEQFF
TRBV7-9,TRBD1,TRBJ1-6,.,TGTGCCAGCAGCCGGACAGGGGAAAATTCACCCCTCCACTTT,CASSRTGENSPLHF